This TCR beta chain was documented in a study of blood T cells in healthy people across ages. Overall study findings and caveats: Reliance upon unsorted PBMCs precluded definitive naive versus antigen-experienced comparison.

The CDR3 is 15 amino acids. The ends were cut back, 4 bases at V and 0 bases at J, with 10 bases in the middle. Germline assignment: CDR1 MDHEN and CDR2 SYDVKM. Donor samples were obtained from healthy Caucasian individuals from Russia, aged about 6 to 95. This clonotype was counted a few times. Its antigen is not known. Using a J-beta primer mix together with a sample-barcoded 5' primer, a second PCR was run for about 6 to 12 cycles. TCRdb called the 5' RACE reads again in MiXCR, with one record for every CDR3 protein. The repertoire includes more than 1,400,000 distinct CDR3 sequences, around 39% of them detected once, and 7% to 9% sits in the top ten.

The sequence came from a young woman in good health. Sequenced input: blood. The chain links TRBV28 to TRBJ2-1; a possible D gene is TRBD1 (6 bases). For the CDR3, the DNA is TGTGCCAGCAGTTCTCAGGGGAGCTCCTACAATGAGCAGTTCTTC. Its protein product is CASSSQGSSYNEQFF.